This TCR beta chain was identified during a study of shared clonotypes between healthy human individuals. On sorted subsets, replicate PCRs used approximately 200 ng DNA, or 30,000 or so T cell genomes. The method was immunoSEQ multiplex PCR; TCRdb's version includes in-frame clones alone and lacks a portion of them. The sample holds about 1,500,000 clones, roughly 96% seen once. This clone has just one count. The origin of this receptor is a young man in good health. The sample comprised naive CD4+ T cells sorted from blood. Noted subset: CD45RA+ positively selected.

In nucleotides, the CDR3 is TGTGCCAGCCGTATGAGGGCAGGGTTGGAGACCCAGTACTTC. Residues: CASRMRAGLETQYF. J is TRBJ2-5 and V is TRBV6-1; D could derive from TRBD1 or TRBD2 (5 bases each). V lost 8 bases and J 5 bases, leaving 18 bases between the germline ends. The CDR3 loop spans 14 amino acids. The germline gives CDR1 MNHNS, CDR2 SASEGT.